This record covers a single T cell receptor beta chain. With V trimmed by 3 bases and J by 1 base, 4 bases remained unmatched. The CDR3 totals 14 residues. Germline CDR1 GTSNPN, CDR2 SVGIG (reference sequence). Only in-frame clones appear in the TCRdb table, and some are missing; sequencing was by immunoSEQ multiplex PCR. The table shows roughly 97,000 clones, with about 93% occurring only once. The sample is drawn from a study of T cell responses to AZD1222 COVID-19 vaccine. V usage is TRBV30 and J usage is TRBJ1-1, with 8 nucleotides matching TRBD1. This TCR was recovered from an adult in good health. Sequencing was performed on peripheral blood, taken on day 0 of AZD1222 vaccination. CDR3 amino acids: CAWSPGTGNTEAFF. The CDR3 nucleotides read TGTGCCTGGAGCCCTGGGACAGGGAACACTGAAGCTTTCTTT. The complete variable domain, with remaining parts taken from reference TRBV30 and TRBJ1-1, reads SQTIHQWPATLVQPVGSPLSLECTVEGTSNPNLYWYRQAAGRGLQLLFYSVGIGQISSEVPQNLSASRPQDRQFILSSKKLLLSDSGFYLCAWSPGTGNTEAFFGQGTRLTVV.